This TCR beta chain derives from a study of T cell repertoires in cytomegalovirus infection. Across the whole study: CMV infection plus the matching HLA type was flagged by public TCR beta signatures.

Study outcomes and limitations: Cumulative public TCR beta family frequency identified CMV carriers with the relevant HLA. Dominant in the ex vivo response were TCR beta clonotypes restricted by HLA-C and specific for CMV.

The germline CDR1 and CDR2 sequences are SEHNR and FQNEAQ (reference sequence). CDR3 size: 17 residues. The V segment lost 4 bases and the J segment 3 bases; nucleotides outside the gene matches: 12. Regarding this clonotype: Its antigen is still unknown.

One entry per CDR3 protein, called by TCRdb with MiXCR from the reads. The repertoire holds 160,000 or so distinct CDR3 sequences, with less than 25% as singletons. The sequence derives from a human donor in good health (CMV status not recorded). Some clones in this sample may be carry-over from other donors' samples. The chain employs TRBV7-9 and TRBJ2-7; 10 bases match TRBD1. The specimen was PBMCs. The CDR3 coding sequence is TGTGCCAGCAGCTCCGGACAGGGGGACGACTGGTTCTACGAGCAGTACTTC. It translates to CASSSGQGDDWFYEQYF.